Below, 10 T cell receptor beta chains from the same sample are listed, as sequenced in a study of TIL therapy for anti-PD-1-resistant metastatic lung cancer. The immunoSEQ assay was v3. Clones were read by immunoSEQ multiplex PCR, and TCRdb kept only the in-frame ones, dropping some. This sample carries some 60,000 clones, 69% of them seen once, and the ten largest clones take roughly 7.2%. As to time point: pre-treatment sample, taken before nivolumab and TIL therapy. Sequencing used blood, obtained at baseline. The receptors were sampled from a person aged 30 to 80 with non-small cell lung cancer.

In this sample, this clone turned up once. This sequence joins TRBV2 and TRBJ2-3, with 9 bases matching TRBD2. The CDR3 is 16 amino acids. Per germline, CDR1 SNHLY and CDR2 FYNNEI. Trimming cost V 6 bases and J 0 bases; bases outside gene matches: 7. CDR3 protein: CASRRRGGTSTDTQYF. Written as DNA, the CDR3 is TGTGCCAGCAGGCGGCGGGGGGGGACTAGCACAGATACGCAGTATTTT.

The chain employs TRBV4-3 and TRBJ2-5, with D tentatively TRBD1 (6 bases). CDR3 length: 16 amino acids. Trimming took off 2 bases at V and 5 bases at J, with 18 bases between the two ends. Germline assignment: CDR1 LGHNA and CDR2 YSLEER. The CDR3 is CASSQTGLGARETQYF. CDR3 nucleotides: TGCGCCAGCAGCCAAACCGGGCTGGGGGCGCGGGAGACCCAGTACTTC.

The table lists this clone with a few counts. The chain combines TRBV5-4 with TRBJ1-1; D is unclear. Trimming stripped 1 base from V and 8 bases from J, with 12 bases between. Per germline, CDR1 SGHNT and CDR2 YYREEE (reference sequence). This CDR3 comprises 13 residues. The DNA of the CDR3 is TGTGCCAGCAGCTTGCTGGAGGAAGGGGAAGCTTTCTTT. It codes for CASSLLEEGEAFF.

This clone was detected only a few times. The V call is TRBV6-6, the J call TRBJ1-5, with 9 bases identical to TRBD1. Germline V gene sequence: CDR1 MNHNY, CDR2 SVGAGI (reference sequence). V was pared by 5 bases and J by 5 bases, with 4 bases of the junction left unmatched. CDR3 size: 14 residues. The CDR3 spells CASSRGQGYQPQHF. The CDR3 DNA is TGTGCCAGCAGTCGGGGACAGGGATATCAGCCCCAGCATTTT.

The rearrangement joins TRBV7-9 to TRBJ2-6; D possibly uses TRBD1 or TRBD2 (6 bases each). The CDR3 runs to 18 residues. Deletions cut 6 bases from V and 0 bases from J, with 18 bases between. Germline V CDR1 and CDR2: SEHNR, FQNEAQ (reference sequence). Here the CDR3 DNA reads TGTGCCAGCAGACCCCTCGTCGGGGGCAGCTCTGGGGCCAACGTCCTGACTTTC. It codes for CASRPLVGGSSGANVLTF.

The chain combines TRBV2 with TRBJ2-3; 8 nucleotides line up with TRBD2. CDR1 SNHLY and CDR2 FYNNEI come from the germline V gene. Losses at the gene ends were 6 bases for V and 3 bases for J; bases not matched to a gene: 5. The CDR3 length is 14 residues. The CDR3: CASRQAGVTDTQYF. The CDR3 DNA reads as TGTGCCAGCAGACAAGCGGGAGTTACAGATACGCAGTATTTT.

The chain carries TRBV1 and TRBJ2-2; the D call of TRBD2 is as the table states it, not checked on the DNA. TRBV1 is flagged as a pseudogene. CDR3 length: 15 amino acids. The CDR3 DNA sequence: TGCACCAGCAGACCTCGAGAGGCGGGTCCCGGGGAGCTGTTTTTT. Translating it yields CTSRPREAGPGELFF.

V and J are TRBV7-9 and TRBJ2-5, with D perhaps assigned TRBD1 or TRBD2 (5 bases each). V was cut by 3 bases and J by 1 base, with 21 bases left in between. The CDR3 extends over 18 amino acids. Germline CDR1 SEHNR, CDR2 FQNEAQ (reference sequence). The chain's CDR3 is CASSFGRTGTALQETQYF. CDR3 DNA: TGTGCCAGCAGCTTTGGCCGCACCGGGACCGCCCTCCAAGAGACCCAGTACTTC.

V gene TRBV11-2 combines with J gene TRBJ2-7; D call uncertain. The CDR3 has 14 amino acids. Germline V gene lookup returns CDR1 SGHAT and CDR2 FQNNGV. V was trimmed by 2 bases and J by 2 bases, leaving 10 bases between them. CDR3 nucleotide sequence: TGTGCCAGCAGCTTATCGTGGAGCCCCTACGAGCAGTACTTC. This encodes CASSLSWSPYEQYF.

This sequence joins TRBV18 and TRBJ2-7, with D unresolved. Germline loops: CDR1 KGHSH, CDR2 LQKENI. This CDR3 spans 15 amino acids. V was clipped by 3 bases and J by 3 bases, with 15 bases between them. The CDR3 DNA is TGTGCCAGCTCACCCACCAACACAGCCTACTACGAGCAGTACTTC. Its translation is CASSPTNTAYYEQYF.